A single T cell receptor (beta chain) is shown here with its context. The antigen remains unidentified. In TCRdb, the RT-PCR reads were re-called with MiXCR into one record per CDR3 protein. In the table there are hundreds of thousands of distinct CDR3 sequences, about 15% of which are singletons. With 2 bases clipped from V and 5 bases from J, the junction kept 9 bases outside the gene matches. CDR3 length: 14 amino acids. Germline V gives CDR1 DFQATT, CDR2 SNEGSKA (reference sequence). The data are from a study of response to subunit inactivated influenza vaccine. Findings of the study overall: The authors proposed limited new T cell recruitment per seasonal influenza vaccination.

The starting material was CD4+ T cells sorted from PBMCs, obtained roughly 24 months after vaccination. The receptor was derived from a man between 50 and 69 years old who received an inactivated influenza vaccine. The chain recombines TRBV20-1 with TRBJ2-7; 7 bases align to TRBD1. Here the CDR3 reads CSARPFDRDHEQYF. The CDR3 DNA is TGCAGTGCTAGACCCTTCGACAGGGACCACGAGCAGTACTTC.